The clone carrying this TCR beta chain occurred a few times. Its specificity is unknown. The data belong to a study of beta chain features in type 1 diabetes. Sorting that relied on CD45RO/CCR7/CD25/CD127/CD95/CD27 yielded CD4+ naive, central memory, regulatory and stem cell-like memory cells. Overall study results and limits: When Type 1 diabetes patients were examined, their TCRB CDR3s proved moderately but significantly shorter in all four CD4+ subsets.

Expressed TCRB transcripts got sequenced, as all isolated RNA was reverse transcribed. The method was immunoSEQ multiplex PCR; TCRdb's version includes in-frame clones alone and lacks a portion of them. Of 250,000 to 350,000 clones in the sample, 14% were seen once. Sequencing was carried out using naive CD4+ T cells from blood. The source of this sequence is a man aged 30 to 39 with type 1 diabetes.

The CDR3 reads CAWIHGTGNTEAFF. In DNA, the CDR3 is TGTGCCTGGATCCATGGGACAGGGAACACTGAAGCTTTCTTT. The V and J genes are TRBV30 and TRBJ1-1, with 8 bases matching TRBD1. Trimming cost V 4 bases and J 1 base; bases outside gene matches: 5. Germline CDR1 is GTSNPN and CDR2 is SVGIG (reference sequence). The CDR3 spans 14 residues.